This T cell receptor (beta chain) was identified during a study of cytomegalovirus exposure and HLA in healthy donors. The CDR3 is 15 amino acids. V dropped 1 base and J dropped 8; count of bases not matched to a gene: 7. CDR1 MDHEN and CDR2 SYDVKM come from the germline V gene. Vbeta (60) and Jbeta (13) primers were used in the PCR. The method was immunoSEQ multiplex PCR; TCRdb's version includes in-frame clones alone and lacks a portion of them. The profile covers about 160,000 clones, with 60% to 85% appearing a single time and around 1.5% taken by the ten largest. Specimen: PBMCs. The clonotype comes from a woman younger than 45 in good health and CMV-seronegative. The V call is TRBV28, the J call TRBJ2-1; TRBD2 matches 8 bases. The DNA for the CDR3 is TGTGCCAGCAGTTTATACGCGGGGGGTAGATATGAGCAGTTCTTC. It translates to CASSLYAGGRYEQFF.